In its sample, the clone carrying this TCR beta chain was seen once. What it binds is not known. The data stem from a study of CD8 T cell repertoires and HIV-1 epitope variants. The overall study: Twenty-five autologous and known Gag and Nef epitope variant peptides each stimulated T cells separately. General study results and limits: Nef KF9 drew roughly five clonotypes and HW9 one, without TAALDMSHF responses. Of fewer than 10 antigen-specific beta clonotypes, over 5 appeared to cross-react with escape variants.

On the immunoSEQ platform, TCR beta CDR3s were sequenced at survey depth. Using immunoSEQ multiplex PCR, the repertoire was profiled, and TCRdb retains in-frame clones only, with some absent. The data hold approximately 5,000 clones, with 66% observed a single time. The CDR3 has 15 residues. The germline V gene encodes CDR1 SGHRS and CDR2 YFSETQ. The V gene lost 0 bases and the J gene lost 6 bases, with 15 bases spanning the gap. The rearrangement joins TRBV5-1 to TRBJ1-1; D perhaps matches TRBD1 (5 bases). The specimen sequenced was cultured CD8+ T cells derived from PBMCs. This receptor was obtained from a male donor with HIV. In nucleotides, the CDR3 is TGCGCCAGCAGCTTGGGTCCAGGGAGGGGTGCTGAAGCTTTCTTT. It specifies CASSLGPGRGAEAFF.